The T cell receptor beta chain described here comes from a study of T cells in Graves' hyperthyroidism and ophthalmopathy (dated by TCRdb to about 2019). Regarding the study in general: Peripheral blood was sampled at the time of initial diagnosis, prior to any treatment. After blood sampling, hyperthyroidism patients were treated with methimazole at a starting dose of 30 mg daily, and ophthalmopathy patients were treated with high-dose intravenous methylprednisolone. An independent validation cohort of fewer than 20 hyperthyroidism patients and 17 patients who later progressed to ophthalmopathy tested prospective prediction of ophthalmopathy. According to the paper, TCR Vbeta CDR3 sequencing was carried out on more than 120 peripheral blood samples, which came from fewer than 50 ophthalmopathy, around 74 hyperthyroidism and approximately 17 progressor patients. A discovery cohort of about a hundred patients, roughly 40 with Graves' ophthalmopathy and more than 55 with stable Graves' hyperthyroidism, was used to find distinguishing TCR V-J signatures. In addition, the study compared T-cell repertoires in thyroid tissue and in blood from several Graves' hyperthyroidism patients. The 100 or so discovery patients were randomly split 7:3 into training and test sets.

The CDR3, from cysteine to phenylalanine, totals 12 residues. The DNA shown is the 36-base CDR3, in frame from base 1. V was cut back by 3 bases and J by 3 bases, leaving a gap of 5 bases between them. According to the germline V gene, CDR1 reads ENHRY and CDR2 reads SYGVKD. General findings and caveats noted by the study authors: In cross-validation, a model built on a 13 V-J signature told ophthalmopathy apart from stable hyperthyroidism with 87.88% sensitivity and roughly 81% specificity, and in testing the same model reached 80%/75%. Sample size was not statistically predetermined, and investigators were not blinded to group allocation. During validation, the model predicted progression to ophthalmopathy a median of around 7 months ahead of onset, with 70.59% sensitivity and 72.22% specificity. Most expanded thyroid clonotypes (frequency above 0.001) were also found in blood, which suggests that blood repertoires may mirror thyroid immune responses.

This clonotype was observed many times. Its antigen is not yet known. The input lacks base qualities; no much larger clone sits a single base away. The TCR beta CDR3 regions were amplified from the RNA transcripts. A first-round RT-PCR of the TCR CDR3 used the HTBI primer set with the Qiagen OneStep RT-PCR kit. Libraries were constructed in a second round of multiplex PCR, after which size selection and purification were carried out. The libraries were sequenced on an Illumina HiSeq2000 using paired-end 100 bp reads. The paper's processing steps were these. SOAPnuke was used to process the raw data, removing reads that contained adapters or uncalled bases, had a mean Phred below 15, or lacked an exact match to the constant primer or identifier. High-quality paired reads were merged using COPE v1.2.5, and each unique nucleotide sequence was defined as a clonotype. Clonotypes were aligned to IMGT TRBV, TRBD and TRBJ reference segments using MiTCR v1.1. Only V-J combinations with frequency above 0.0001, covering 99.2% of repertoires, were analysed. A TCS score was defined as the ratio between F50 (clonal expansion) and ExV (chaos), using BLOSUM62-based TCRdist between CDR3 peptides within each V-J. Welch's t-statistics and random forest reduced around 550 V-J features to 13, which were used in a naive Bayes classifier (R e1071). TCRdb reprocessed the public reads (quality trimming at Q25 with fastp, clone calling with MiXCR) and kept in-frame beta chains. For every CDR3 protein sequence, its rows merge into one entry that carries the most common genes and DNA. These V and J calls rely on TCRdb rather than the paper's analysis. Here the sample has 350,000 to 450,000 distinct CDR3 sequences; about a sixth occur a single time. Together, the top ten hold roughly a third of the sample.

Hyperthyroidism patients were newly diagnosed, with disease duration under 2 months, and aged 18 to 65 years. The study excluded patients with uncontrolled infections, other autoimmune diseases, pregnancy or lactation. Clinical symptoms, serum thyroxine and TRAb, thyroid ultrasound, and orbital computed tomography formed the basis for the diagnoses. Blood from progressor patients was drawn when they were first diagnosed with hyperthyroidism, before any ophthalmopathy symptoms appeared. PBMCs were separated from under 11 ml of fresh peripheral blood using Ficoll-Paque density gradient centrifugation. Progressor patients were defined as those initially diagnosed with Graves' hyperthyroidism in whom ophthalmopathy developed during follow-up. Trizol reagent was used to extract total RNA, and RNA quality was then checked on an Agilent 2100 Bioanalyzer.

This chain joins TRBV10-3 to TRBJ1-1; too little of a D gene remains to name it. This clonotype was obtained from a woman in her 30s with Graves' hyperthyroidism that later progressed to Graves' ophthalmopathy. Source material: blood. The nucleotide sequence is given as TGTGCCATCAGTGAACGGGACACTGAAGCTTTCTTT. This encodes CAISERDTEAFF.